This TCR beta chain is from a study of blood T cell repertoires in COVID-19. Study in general: The study drew acute and convalescent COVID-19 samples from the United States, Italy and Spain. PBMCs, B-cell-depleted T cells, or T cells were the source of the cDNA or gDNA that made up the material.

The germline CDR1 and CDR2 sequences are MNHEY and SMNVEV (reference sequence). The CDR3 runs to 19 residues. The V and J ends lost 4 bases and 3 bases respectively, with 27 bases between them. Original processing methods: By means of reference gene primer amplification, nucleated cell counts were estimated. Method: immunoSEQ multiplex PCR; TCRdb's copy keeps in-frame clones and lacks some. For V, J and clone size, that table is used; D and trimming come from the DNA. The data show 270,000 or so clones, roughly 79% seen once. This clone was counted once. The sequence was collected from a woman aged 55 to 70 with active or convalescent COVID-19. The source material was peripheral blood. This chain uses TRBV27 with TRBJ1-2; perhaps TRBD1 as D (6 bases). The CDR3 sequence is CASSSSPVLNPRGDYGYTF. The DNA of the CDR3 is TGTGCCAGCAGTTCTTCCCCCGTTCTCAATCCCAGGGGAGACTATGGCTACACCTTC.